These 7 T cell receptor beta chains share one sample of origin, sequenced in a study of blood T cell repertoires in COVID-19 (dated by TCRdb to about 2020). Libraries were made using the immunoSEQ multiplex PCR assay. In TCRdb, the immuneACCESS table is reduced to in-frame sequences with V and J assigned. These tables do not hold every clone; where another copy was compared, an unresolved V gene accounts for under half, and the others remain unexplained. The sample has 280,000 or so clones on record, roughly 91% of them singletons. Of the sample, less than 3% falls within the top ten clones. Material: PBMCs or T cells enriched from blood (not recorded which). These receptors were obtained from a woman aged 45-60 years who had been exposed to COVID-19.

The chain combines TRBV6-1 with TRBJ1-6; TRBD1 agrees at 7 bases. CDR1 and CDR2 (germline): MNHNS, SASEGT. The CDR3 runs 16 residues. V was pared by 3 bases and J by 13 bases, with 15 bases of the junction left unmatched. The CDR3 reads CASSETTGTVGSPLHF. For the CDR3, the DNA is TGTGCCAGCAGTGAGACAACCGGGACAGTAGGCTCCCCCCTCCACTTT.

The rearrangement joins TRBV30 to TRBJ1-4; D might be TRBD1 (5 bases). The CDR3 loop spans 13 amino acids. V dropped 5 bases and J dropped 5 bases, with 12 bases sitting between them. The germline V gene encodes CDR1 GTSNPN and CDR2 SVGIG (reference sequence). CDR3 sequence reads: CAWGGGKNEKLFF. The CDR3 bases are TGTGCCTGGGGGGGAGGGAAGAATGAAAAACTGTTTTTT.

CDR3 sequence (DNA): TGTGCCAGCGGAACAACGGGGAACACTGAAGCTTTCTTT. Residues: CASGTTGNTEAFF. The V gene is TRBV4-2, the J gene TRBJ1-1, with no clear D. Trimming left V 8 bases short and J 1 base short, with 11 bases between. The CDR3 sequence is 13 residues long. Germline V CDR1 and CDR2: LGHNA, YNFKEQ.

This rearrangement joins TRBV6-2 or TRBV6-3 to TRBJ2-7; 7 positions agree with TRBD1. Germline CDR1 MNHEY, CDR2 SVGEGT. Trimming at V came to 6 bases and at J to 3 bases, leaving 8 bases not matched to a gene. CDR3 size: 14 residues. The CDR3 sequence is CASSFAAGGYEQYF. DNA of the CDR3: TGTGCCAGCAGCTTCGCGGCAGGGGGCTACGAGCAGTACTTC.

This clone was counted a single time. The genes are TRBV28 and TRBJ1-5, with 10 bases fitting TRBD1. In germline, CDR1 is MDHEN, CDR2 SYDVKM. CDR3 length equals 15 residues. V was pared by 6 bases and J by 4 bases, with 6 bases of the junction left unmatched. DNA of the CDR3: TGTGCCAGCAGCCCCGGGACAGGGGTAAATCAGCCCCAGCATTTT. It yields the protein CASSPGTGVNQPQHF. Looking up the rest from reference TRBV28 and TRBJ1-5 gives the full variable domain: DVKVTQSSRYLVKRTGEKVFLECVQDMDHENMFWYRQDPGLGLRLIYFSYDVKMKEKGDIPEGYSVSREKKERFSLILESASTNQTSMYLCASSPGTGVNQPQHFGDGTRLSIL.

The chain combines TRBV14 with TRBJ1-2, with 9 bases fitting TRBD1. CDR3 length: 14 amino acids. V was clipped by 6 bases and J by 2 bases; unmatched bases: 4. CDR1 SGHDN and CDR2 FVKESK come from the germline V gene. This chain's CDR3 is CASRGTGSNYGYTF. The CDR3 DNA reads TGTGCCAGCAGGGGGACAGGGAGCAACTATGGCTACACCTTC. Supplemented by reference TRBV14 and TRBJ1-2, the full variable domain reads EAGVTQFPSHSVIEKGQTVTLRCDPISGHDNLYWYRRVMGKEIKFLLHFVKESKQDESGMPNNRFLAERTGGTYSTLKVQPAELEDSGVYFCASRGTGSNYGYTFGSGTRLTVV.

The rearrangement uses TRBV5-1 and TRBJ1-6, with a possible D match to TRBD1 (5 bases). The CDR3 has 21 residues. V lost 0 bases and J 3 bases, leaving 25 bases between the germline ends. Germline V gene sequence: CDR1 SGHRS, CDR2 YFSETQ. CDR3 residues: CASSLDGAGPVVYGYNSPLHF. For the CDR3, the DNA is TGCGCCAGCAGCTTGGACGGGGCGGGACCGGTGGTATATGGCTATAATTCACCCCTCCACTTT.